Listed below are T cell receptor beta chains from one sample, sequenced in a study of T-cell reconstitution after alpha-beta-depleted transplantation in children. TCRdb processed the PCR reads anew with MiXCR; each CDR3 protein has one entry. The sample includes 350,000 to 400,000 distinct CDR3 sequences, about a fifth of them seen just once. Material: PBMCs from the stem cell graft donor, obtained from the stem cell graft. These receptors all stem from a human donor who donated a stem cell graft to a child with acute myeloid leukemia. Both conserved end residues are part of each CDR3. The D gene is left open where the match is weak. Clone size appears in some rows only: once, few, many, or a class for an expanded clone.

clone_size	v_call	j_call	d_call	cdr3_nt	cdr3_aa
NA	TRBV28	TRBJ2-7	TRBD2	TGTGCCAGCAGTCTGATGGCCAGAAACCTCGGACTAGCAGGCTACGAGCAGTACTTC	CASSLMARNLGLAGYEQYF
NA	TRBV7-2	TRBJ2-5	TRBD2	TGTGCCACCCCCGGGACTAGCGGAGGGCAAGAGACCCAGTACTTC	CATPGTSGGQETQYF
NA	TRBV28	TRBJ2-7	NA	TGTGCCAGCAGTAACCGGGATCCCCGTTCTTACGAGCAGTACTTC	CASSNRDPRSYEQYF
few	TRBV4-3	TRBJ2-1	NA	TGCGCCAGCAGCCAAGTCGGTGGTCTATTCGCCAATGAGCAGTTCTTC	CASSQVGGLFANEQFF
many	TRBV6-5	TRBJ1-5	TRBD1	TGTGCCAGCAGCCCCGGACAGGCCGCCGGGCCTCATCAGCCCCAGCATTTT	CASSPGQAAGPHQPQHF
many	TRBV6-5	TRBJ2-7	NA	TGTGCCAGCACACTTGCCTACGAGCAGTACTTC	CASTLAYEQYF
NA	TRBV24-1	TRBJ2-1	TRBD2	TGTGCCACCAGCGGGCAGCGGGATAATTACAATGAGCAGTTCTTC	CATSGQRDNYNEQFF
NA	TRBV4-1	TRBJ2-7	TRBD2	TGCGCCAGCAGCCAAGTGGCGCCTAGCGGGAGTAACAACGAGCAGTACTTC	CASSQVAPSGSNNEQYF
NA	TRBV28	TRBJ2-7	NA	TGTGCCAGCAGTCTGCAGGGGTCCCACGAGCAGTACTTC	CASSLQGSHEQYF
few	TRBV5-1	TRBJ2-7	NA	TGCGCCAGCAGCTTGGACGGGCAGTTTGGCGAGCAGTACTTC	CASSLDGQFGEQYF
NA	TRBV29-1	TRBJ2-2	NA	TGCAGTACTCGGACGTCGAACACCGGGGAGCTGTTTTTT	CSTRTSNTGELFF
few	TRBV20-1	TRBJ2-1	NA	TGCAGTGCCCGCCCGTATTACAACAATGAGCAGTTCTTC	CSARPYYNNEQFF
few	TRBV20-1	TRBJ2-5	NA	TGCAGTGCCGCAACCAGGGGTTTTCTGGGAGAGACCCAGTACTTC	CSAATRGFLGETQYF
NA	TRBV15	TRBJ2-5	NA	TGTGCCACCAGCAGAGATCTCCTACAAGAGACCCAGTACTTC	CATSRDLLQETQYF
NA	TRBV12-3/TRBV12-4	TRBJ2-7	TRBD2	TGTGCCAGCAGTTTGAGCGGGAGGGGGTCCTACGAGCAGTACTTC	CASSLSGRGSYEQYF
few	TRBV7-2	TRBJ2-1	TRBD2	TGTGCCAGCAGCCAAGACAGACTAGCGGGGGCGCAGGGGCAGTTCTTC	CASSQDRLAGAQGQFF
few	TRBV7-2	TRBJ2-7	NA	TGTGCCAGCAGCTTGGGGACAGCGGGAGTTCTGTACGAGCAGTACTTC	CASSLGTAGVLYEQYF
many	TRBV20-1	TRBJ1-1	NA	TGCAGTGCATCTGGGGGCAGTCTGAACACTGAAGCTTTCTTT	CSASGGSLNTEAFF
many	TRBV6-5	TRBJ2-2	NA	TGTGCCAGCAGTTACTCGACAACCGGGGAGCTGTTTTTT	CASSYSTTGELFF
few	TRBV20-1	TRBJ2-1	TRBD1	TGCAGTGCCGGGACAGGGAAGGTGTACAATGAGCAGTTCTTC	CSAGTGKVYNEQFF
few	TRBV7-9	TRBJ2-1	TRBD2	TGTGCCAGCCTACGCGGGAGCTCCTACAATGAGCAGTTCTTC	CASLRGSSYNEQFF
once	TRBV12-3/TRBV12-4	TRBJ1-2	NA	TGTGCCAGCAGCCCCGGAGGGGGGAACTATGGCTACACCTTC	CASSPGGGNYGYTF
NA	TRBV5-1	TRBJ2-1	NA	TGCGCCAGCAGCCCGGGCCCCAACCCAACCTACAATGAGCAGTTCTTC	CASSPGPNPTYNEQFF
many	TRBV11-2	TRBJ2-2	NA	TGTGCCAGCAGCCGGGTCACCGGGGAGCTGTTTTTT	CASSRVTGELFF
few	TRBV4-3	TRBJ2-3	NA	TGCGCCAGCAGCCAAGATCGGGCTACCACAGATACGCAGTATTTT	CASSQDRATTDTQYF
NA	TRBV5-1	TRBJ2-7	NA	TGCGCCAGCAGTTACGACAGAGCGCACGAGCAGTACTTC	CASSYDRAHEQYF
NA	TRBV12-5	TRBJ2-1	TRBD2	TGTGCTAGTGGTTTGTACACAAAGATGACTAGCGGGAGGTATTTCGGTGAGCAGTTCTTC	CASGLYTKMTSGRYFGEQFF
few	TRBV12-3/TRBV12-4	TRBJ2-2	NA	TGTGCCAGCAGTTCCCCCCCCCCTTTAAACACCGGGGAGCTGTTTTTT	CASSSPPPLNTGELFF
NA	TRBV29-1	TRBJ2-7	TRBD2	TGCAGCTCCGGAGGCGGGAGCGGCGACGAGCAGTACTTC	CSSGGGSGDEQYF
few	TRBV24-1	TRBJ2-5	TRBD1	TGTGCCACCAGTGATGGACAGGGGGCTCGGGAGACCCAGTACTTC	CATSDGQGARETQYF
NA	TRBV14	TRBJ2-4	NA	TGTGCCAGCAGCCCATCATTCAGGACTCAAGGCAGGAACATTCAGTACTTC	CASSPSFRTQGRNIQYF
NA	TRBV12-3/TRBV12-4	TRBJ2-7	NA	TGTGCCAGCAGTCTCCTTGGGGGAGAAGGGTACGAGCAGTACTTC	CASSLLGGEGYEQYF
many	TRBV15	TRBJ2-5	NA	TGTGCCACCAGCAGAGGAGTCTTCCAAGAGACCCAGTACTTC	CATSRGVFQETQYF
NA	TRBV5-1	TRBJ1-2	NA	TGCGCCAGCAGACGAGAGGGAGGTGGCTACACCTTC	CASRREGGGYTF
many	TRBV20-1	TRBJ1-1	NA	TGCAGTGCTAGAGATAGGTTACGGTCCCTGAACACTGAAGCTTTCTTT	CSARDRLRSLNTEAFF
few	TRBV6-5	TRBJ2-7	TRBD2	TGTGCCAGCAGTTACTCCCAGAGACTAGCGGGAGGTTACGAGCAGTACTTC	CASSYSQRLAGGYEQYF
many	TRBV27	TRBJ2-1	NA	TGTGCCAGCAGCCTGAGCATAGAGAGAGGGCAGTTCTTC	CASSLSIERGQFF
NA	TRBV5-1	TRBJ2-7	NA	TGCGCCAGCAGCCCCAGGGTCGGAACCCAGGGGGAGCAGTACTTC	CASSPRVGTQGEQYF
few	TRBV20-1	TRBJ1-5	TRBD1	TGCAGTGCTGGGACAGGGGTGACCAATCAGCCCCAGCATTTT	CSAGTGVTNQPQHF
many	TRBV15	TRBJ2-1	TRBD1	TGTGCCACCAGCGGCGGACAGGGCTTTAGACATGAGCAGTTCTTC	CATSGGQGFRHEQFF
many	TRBV20-1	TRBJ2-1	TRBD2	TGCAGTGCTAGAGAAGAAGGACTAGCGGCTGTGGATGAGCAGTTCTTC	CSAREEGLAAVDEQFF
NA	TRBV9	TRBJ2-5	TRBD2	TGTGCCAGCAGCGTAGTGGCGGGAGGAGAGACCCAGTACTTC	CASSVVAGGETQYF
NA	TRBV20-1	TRBJ1-5	NA	TGCAGTGCTAGTTGGCAGGAGGTTGGGCCCCAGCATTTT	CSASWQEVGPQHF
NA	TRBV6-1	TRBJ2-1	TRBD2	TGTGCCAGCAGCGAAACGGGACTAGCGGGAGGCGTAGTTGAGCAGTTCTTC	CASSETGLAGGVVEQFF